Below, 32 T cell receptor beta chains from the same sample are listed, as sequenced in a study of T cell responses to AZD1222 COVID-19 vaccine. Clones were read by immunoSEQ multiplex PCR, and TCRdb kept only the in-frame ones, dropping some. The table includes around 94,000 clones, approximately 90% detected once. Sequenced here: peripheral blood, sampled on day 0 of AZD1222 vaccination. These receptor sequences come from an adult in good health.

This sequence joins TRBV11-2 and TRBJ1-3; D is ambiguous. The CDR3 consists of 16 residues. Germline V gene sequence: CDR1 SGHAT, CDR2 FQNNGV. V was shortened by 3 bases and J by 0 bases, with 12 bases between the two germline ends. CDR3 DNA sequence: TGTGCCAGCAGCTTTTTCAAGGTCTTCTCTGGAAACACCATATATTTT. This gives the protein CASSFFKVFSGNTIYF.

V and J are TRBV11-2 and TRBJ2-3; 9 positions match TRBD2. The V segment lost 5 bases and the J segment 1 base; nucleotides outside the gene matches: 7. Per the germline V gene, CDR1 is SGHAT and CDR2 is FQNNGV. This CDR3 spans 16 amino acids. The DNA for the CDR3 is TGTGCCAGCAGCACGACTAGCGGAGGAGGCACAGATACGCAGTATTTT. Amino acid sequence: CASSTTSGGGTDTQYF.

The genes are TRBV5-1 and TRBJ2-7; TRBD1 might be the D (5 bases). The V and J ends lost 2 bases and 5 bases respectively, with 8 bases between them. The CDR3 is made up of 12 amino acids. CDR1 is SGHRS, CDR2 YFSETQ, per germline. CDR3: CASSFQGHEQYF. The CDR3 coding sequence is TGCGCCAGCAGCTTTCAGGGCCACGAGCAGTACTTC.

J is TRBJ2-7 and V is TRBV18; 9 bases match TRBD2. This CDR3 has 15 residues. The germline V gene encodes CDR1 KGHSH and CDR2 LQKENI. V lost 0 bases and J lost 2; bases outside the gene matches: 2. The CDR3 spells CASSPPLAGTYEQYF. The CDR3 coding sequence is TGTGCCAGCTCACCACCTCTAGCGGGGACCTACGAGCAGTACTTC.

This clone is medium-sized in the sample. The gene calls are TRBV19 and TRBJ1-4; 8 bases are shared with TRBD1. Germline CDR1 LNHDA, CDR2 SQIVND (reference sequence). V lost 6 bases, J lost 0 bases, and 6 bases stayed unmatched. The CDR3 contains 16 residues. The CDR3 nucleotides are TGTGCCAGTAGAACCGGGACAGGAGCAACTAATGAAAAACTGTTTTTT. Translated: CASRTGTGATNEKLFF.

The J gene is TRBJ1-6, the V gene TRBV5-1; D is possibly TRBD1 (5 bases). Trimming took off 7 bases at V and 9 bases at J, with 14 bases between the two ends. The germline V gene encodes CDR1 SGHRS and CDR2 YFSETQ. The length of the CDR3 is 13 residues. CDR3 sequence: CASGVLTASPLHF. CDR3 nucleotides: TGCGCCAGCGGGGTACTGACAGCTTCACCCCTCCACTTT.

This clone appeared a single time. This chain joins TRBV3-1 (or the pseudogene TRBV3-2) and TRBJ1-2; no clear D gene. Looked up from germline, CDR1 is LGHDT and CDR2 is YNNKEL (reference sequence). The CDR3 runs 13 residues. V dropped 0 bases and J dropped 6 bases, with 8 bases sitting between them. CDR3 in amino acids: CASSQDGPHGYTF. The CDR3 region has the DNA TGTGCCAGCAGCCAAGATGGACCTCATGGCTACACCTTC.

The rearrangement links TRBV3-1 (or the pseudogene TRBV3-2) to TRBJ2-1; D is possibly TRBD1 (5 bases). V lost 4 bases and J lost 0, with 19 bases in between. The germline CDR1 and CDR2 sequences are LGHDT and YNNKEL (reference sequence). The CDR3 contains 18 residues. The CDR3: CASSPTPQGPSSYNEQFF. In DNA, the CDR3 is TGTGCCAGCAGCCCGACCCCGCAGGGCCCTAGCTCCTACAATGAGCAGTTCTTC.

V gene TRBV9 combines with J gene TRBJ2-3; TRBD2 agrees at 12 bases. Germline lookup yields CDR1 SGDLS and CDR2 YYNGEE. With V trimmed by 2 bases and J by 2 bases, 6 bases remained unmatched. The CDR3 contains 17 residues. The CDR3 coding sequence is TGTGCCAGCAGCGTCCCACTAGCGGGGGGCCTCACAGATACGCAGTATTTT. The encoded protein is CASSVPLAGGLTDTQYF.

The chain links TRBV5-4 to TRBJ2-7; 8 positions match TRBD2. V lost 4 bases and J lost 2; bases outside the gene matches: 11. The CDR3 length is 16 residues. The germline V gene has CDR1 SGHNT and CDR2 YYREEE (reference sequence). The DNA for the CDR3 is TGTGCCAGCAGCCGAGCCGGGACTAGTAGAACCTACGAGCAGTACTTC. As protein: CASSRAGTSRTYEQYF.

The rearrangement links TRBV28 to TRBJ1-4, with 8 bases aligning to TRBD1. Germline loops: CDR1 MDHEN, CDR2 SYDVKM. The V gene end was trimmed by 5 bases and the J gene end by 7 bases; junction bases not matched to a gene: 9. The CDR3 length is 15 residues. This chain's CDR3 is CASSPSGTGLEKLFF. As DNA, the CDR3 is TGTGCCAGCAGTCCCTCTGGGACAGGACTTGAAAAACTGTTTTTT.

The chain joins TRBV19 to TRBJ1-6; D might be TRBD1 (5 bases). V dropped 6 bases and J dropped 0 bases, with 12 bases sitting between them. The CDR3 is 16 amino acids. Germline V gene lookup returns CDR1 LNHDA and CDR2 SQIVND (reference sequence). CDR3 protein: CASRKGSASYNSPLHF. CDR3 DNA: TGTGCCAGTAGAAAGGGGTCGGCCTCCTATAATTCACCCCTCCACTTT.

The V call is TRBV19, the J call TRBJ2-1; possibly TRBD1 for D (5 bases). V lost 5 bases, J lost 0 bases, and 11 bases lay in between. The CDR3 totals 15 residues. CDR1 LNHDA and CDR2 SQIVND come from the germline V gene (reference sequence). CDR3 bases: TGTGCCAGTAGTGAGTGGGGCCGCTCCTACAATGAGCAGTTCTTC. Translated, it gives CASSEWGRSYNEQFF.

The chain carries TRBV14 and TRBJ1-4, with TRBD1 matching 9 bases. The CDR3 extends over 15 amino acids. Germline trimming cut 1 base from V and 10 bases from J; bases unmatched to any gene: 7. From germline, CDR1 is SGHDN and CDR2 FVKESK. Written as DNA, the CDR3 is TGTGCCAGCAGCCAAGGGGGGACAGGGTCTCGAAAACTGTTTTTT. It yields the protein CASSQGGTGSRKLFF.

The chain combines TRBV6-5 with TRBJ2-3; the D gene is possibly TRBD2 (6 bases). V was clipped by 6 bases and J by 2 bases, with 12 bases between them. The CDR3 is 14 amino acids. CDR1 MNHEY and CDR2 SVGAGI come from the germline V gene. The CDR3 nucleotides are TGTGCCAGCAGGACGGGACTCTTCACAGATACGCAGTATTTT. As protein: CASRTGLFTDTQYF.

The chain has TRBV3-1 (or the pseudogene TRBV3-2) and TRBJ1-1; no reliable D call. CDR1 LGHDT and CDR2 YNNKEL come from the germline V gene (reference sequence). CDR3 length: 13 residues. Trimming pared 4 bases from V and 6 bases from J, leaving 12 bases between. CDR3 sequence reads: CASSPAGNPEAFF. CDR3 DNA: TGTGCCAGCAGCCCTGCAGGCAACCCTGAAGCTTTCTTT.

This chain links TRBV19 with TRBJ2-5; TRBD1 might be the D (6 bases). CDR3 length equals 14 residues. The ends were cut back, 10 bases at V and 1 base at J, with 16 bases in the middle. Germline values: CDR1 LNHDA, CDR2 SQIVND (reference sequence). DNA for the CDR3: TGTGCCACCACGGGGCAGGGGCGCCAAGAGACCCAGTACTTC. Translation: CATTGQGRQETQYF.

The rearrangement links TRBV4-1 to TRBJ1-5, with TRBD1 matching over 7 bases. The trim removed 1 base at V and 5 bases at J, leaving 5 bases unmatched. This CDR3 comprises 15 residues. Germline V CDR1 and CDR2: MGHRA, YSYEKL. The CDR3 loop is CASSQATGSHQPQHF. As DNA, the CDR3 is TGCGCCAGCAGCCAAGCGACAGGGTCGCATCAGCCCCAGCATTTT.

The CDR3 loop reads CAIRGTSGNEKLFF. The CDR3 region has the DNA TGTGCCATCAGGGGGACGTCAGGGAATGAAAAACTGTTTTTT. V usage is TRBV10-3 and J usage is TRBJ1-4; the D gene is possibly TRBD1 (5 bases). The CDR3 loop spans 14 amino acids. Germline CDR1 and CDR2: ENHRY and SYGVKD. Deletions cut 6 bases from V and 5 bases from J, with 13 bases between.

The V gene is TRBV27, the J gene TRBJ1-6, with a weak D call TRBD1 (6 bases). V lost 6 bases to trimming and J lost 4 bases, with 10 bases between them. The CDR3 has 14 residues. From germline, CDR1 is MNHEY and CDR2 SMNVEV (reference sequence). The CDR3 nucleotides read TGTGCCAGCAGATTAGGACAGTATAATTCACCCCTCCACTTT. Protein sequence: CASRLGQYNSPLHF.

The table lists this clone with a count of one. The CDR3 reads CASSIRGDSPLHF. CDR3 nucleotide sequence: TGTGCCAGTAGTATAAGGGGAGATTCACCCCTCCACTTT. The chain couples TRBV19 to TRBJ1-6, with a weak D call TRBD1 (5 bases). The V end lost 2 bases, the J end lost 8 bases, and 7 bases lay between the germline ends. This CDR3 comprises 13 residues. Germline values: CDR1 LNHDA, CDR2 SQIVND (reference sequence).

The genes are TRBV6-4 and TRBJ1-3; no clear D gene. In germline, CDR1 is MRHNA, CDR2 SNTAGT. The CDR3 contains 17 residues. Trimming removed 2 bases at V and 4 bases at J, with 18 bases between. The CDR3 nucleotides read TGTGCCAGCAGTGACCCCGAGAAGAACAGTCGGGGAAACACCATATATTTT. Protein sequence: CASSDPEKNSRGNTIYF.

This rearrangement joins TRBV28 to TRBJ1-4; TRBD1 aligns across 8 bases. Germline values: CDR1 MDHEN, CDR2 SYDVKM. Trimming took 10 bases from V and 3 from J; bases not matched to a gene: 7. The length of the CDR3 is 14 residues. This chain's CDR3 is CAIGWTGSNEKLFF. In DNA, the CDR3 is TGTGCCATCGGGTGGACAGGGTCTAATGAAAAACTGTTTTTT.

This clone was detected only once. V usage is TRBV5-5 and J usage is TRBJ1-4, with 11 nucleotides matching TRBD1. CDR3 size: 20 residues. The V gene's germline CDR1 is SGHKS and CDR2 YYEKEE (reference sequence). The ends lost 4 bases at V and 7 bases at J; junction bases unmatched: 21. In DNA, the CDR3 is TGTGCCAGCAGCCCCCGCCCCTCGGGACAGGGGGGGACTAATAGTGAAAAACTGTTTTTT. This sequence encodes CASSPRPSGQGGTNSEKLFF.

The chain is built from TRBV28 and TRBJ2-1, with D perhaps assigned TRBD1 or TRBD2 (7 bases each). CDR1 and CDR2 from the germline V gene are MDHEN and SYDVKM. The CDR3 is 13 residues long. Trimming took 8 bases from V and 2 from J, leaving 10 bases between them. CDR3 region: CASQGGPYNEQFF. As DNA, the CDR3 is TGTGCCAGCCAGGGGGGGCCCTACAATGAGCAGTTCTTC.

V gene TRBV2 combines with J gene TRBJ2-2; D may match TRBD1 or TRBD2 (5 bases each). Germline V gene sequence: CDR1 SNHLY, CDR2 FYNNEI. With 3 bases removed from V and 0 bases from J, the gap between germline ends came to 8 bases. This CDR3 is 15 amino acids long. The CDR3 loop reads CASSEGRTNTGELFF. DNA for the CDR3: TGTGCCAGCAGTGAGGGACGGACGAACACCGGGGAGCTGTTTTTT.

This chain uses TRBV9 with TRBJ2-5; 8 positions agree with TRBD2. Germline trimming cut 1 base from V and 1 base from J; bases unmatched to any gene: 6. The CDR3 has 16 residues. Per the germline V gene, CDR1 is SGDLS and CDR2 is YYNGEE. DNA for the CDR3: TGTGCCAGCAGCGTAAGCGGGAGTACCTTCCAAGAGACCCAGTACTTC. Translated, it gives CASSVSGSTFQETQYF.

The chain has TRBV3-1 (or the pseudogene TRBV3-2) and TRBJ2-5; no definite D call. Per the germline V gene, CDR1 is LGHDT and CDR2 is YNNKEL (reference sequence). The CDR3 totals 13 residues. Deletions cut 4 bases from V and 1 base from J, with 7 bases between. The CDR3 here is CASSPSAQETQYF. The CDR3 nucleotides are TGTGCCAGCAGCCCAAGCGCCCAAGAGACCCAGTACTTC.

This chain joins TRBV7-2 and TRBJ1-1; TRBD1 agrees at 7 bases. In germline, CDR1 is SGHTA, CDR2 FQGNSA. This CDR3 contains 15 residues. The V gene end was trimmed by 1 base and the J gene end by 5 bases; junction bases not matched to a gene: 7. CDR3 amino acids: CASSLVGQPGTEAFF. The CDR3 DNA reads TGTGCCAGCAGCTTAGTGGGACAGCCTGGGACTGAAGCTTTCTTT.

This rearrangement joins TRBV2 to TRBJ1-2; the D is unclear. The germline V gene has CDR1 SNHLY and CDR2 FYNNEI. CDR3 size: 13 residues. With 7 bases removed from V and 3 bases from J, the gap between germline ends came to 12 bases. CDR3 sequence: CASTPYTHYGYTF. Here the CDR3 DNA reads TGTGCCAGCACCCCTTATACCCACTATGGCTACACCTTC.

The chain links TRBV14 to TRBJ2-7; D perhaps matches TRBD2 (5 bases). This CDR3 region has 12 residues. The V and J ends lost 1 base and 6 bases respectively, with 7 bases between them. Germline V gene lookup returns CDR1 SGHDN and CDR2 FVKESK. CDR3 residues: CASSQGRSEQYF. The CDR3 nucleotides are TGTGCCAGCAGCCAAGGGAGGAGCGAGCAGTACTTC.

This clone was seen only once. The chain links TRBV5-1 to TRBJ2-7, with D perhaps TRBD1 (6 bases). V lost 3 bases and J 5 bases, leaving 15 bases between the germline ends. The CDR3 runs 14 residues. Germline lookup yields CDR1 SGHRS and CDR2 YFSETQ. CDR3 sequence reads: CASSSGQGFHEQYF. For the CDR3, the DNA is TGCGCCAGCAGCTCCGGGCAGGGGTTCCACGAGCAGTACTTC.